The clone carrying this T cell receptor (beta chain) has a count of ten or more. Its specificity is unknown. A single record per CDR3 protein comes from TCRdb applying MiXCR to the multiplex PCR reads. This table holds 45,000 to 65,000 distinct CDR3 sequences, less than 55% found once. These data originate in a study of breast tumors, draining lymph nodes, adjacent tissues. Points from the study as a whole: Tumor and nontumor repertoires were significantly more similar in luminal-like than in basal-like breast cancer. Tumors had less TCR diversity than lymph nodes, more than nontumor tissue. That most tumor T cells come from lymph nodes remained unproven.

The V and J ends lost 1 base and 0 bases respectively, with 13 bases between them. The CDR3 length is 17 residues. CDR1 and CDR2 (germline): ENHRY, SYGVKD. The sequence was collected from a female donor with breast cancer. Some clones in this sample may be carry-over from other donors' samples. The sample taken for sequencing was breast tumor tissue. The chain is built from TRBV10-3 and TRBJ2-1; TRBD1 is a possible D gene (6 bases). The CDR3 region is CAISELGAASSYNEQFF. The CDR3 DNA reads TGTGCCATCAGTGAGTTGGGGGCCGCTTCCTCCTACAATGAGCAGTTCTTC.